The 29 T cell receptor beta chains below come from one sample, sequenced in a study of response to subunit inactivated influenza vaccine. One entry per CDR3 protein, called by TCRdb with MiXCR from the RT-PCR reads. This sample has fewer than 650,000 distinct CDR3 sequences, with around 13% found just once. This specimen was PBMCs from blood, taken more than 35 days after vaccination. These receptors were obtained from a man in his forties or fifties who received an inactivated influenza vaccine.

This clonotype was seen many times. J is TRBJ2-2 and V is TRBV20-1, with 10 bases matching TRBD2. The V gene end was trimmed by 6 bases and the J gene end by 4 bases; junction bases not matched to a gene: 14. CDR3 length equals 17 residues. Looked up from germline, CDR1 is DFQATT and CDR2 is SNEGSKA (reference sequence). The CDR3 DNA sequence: TGCAGTGCCTATGGGACTAGCGACTATCACCTCACCGGGGAGCTGTTTTTT. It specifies CSAYGTSDYHLTGELFF.

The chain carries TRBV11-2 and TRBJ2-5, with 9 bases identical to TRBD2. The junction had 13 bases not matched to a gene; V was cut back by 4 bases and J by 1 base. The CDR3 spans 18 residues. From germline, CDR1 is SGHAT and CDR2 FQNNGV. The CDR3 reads CASSSSILGLAAQETQYF. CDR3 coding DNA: TGTGCCAGCAGCTCTAGCATCTTGGGACTAGCAGCCCAAGAGACCCAGTACTTC.

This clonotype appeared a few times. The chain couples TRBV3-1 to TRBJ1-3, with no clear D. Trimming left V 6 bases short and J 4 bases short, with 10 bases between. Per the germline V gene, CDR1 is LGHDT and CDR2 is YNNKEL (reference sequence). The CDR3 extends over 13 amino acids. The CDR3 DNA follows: TGTGCCAGCAGTTTCGAGAGGGGAAACACCATATATTTT. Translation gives CASSFERGNTIYF.

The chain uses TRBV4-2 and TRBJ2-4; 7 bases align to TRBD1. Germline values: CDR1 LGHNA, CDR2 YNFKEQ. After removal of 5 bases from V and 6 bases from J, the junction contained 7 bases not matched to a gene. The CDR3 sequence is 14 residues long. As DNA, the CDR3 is TGTGCCAGCAGCAGACAGGGTATTGGAAACATTCAGTACTTC. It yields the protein CASSRQGIGNIQYF.

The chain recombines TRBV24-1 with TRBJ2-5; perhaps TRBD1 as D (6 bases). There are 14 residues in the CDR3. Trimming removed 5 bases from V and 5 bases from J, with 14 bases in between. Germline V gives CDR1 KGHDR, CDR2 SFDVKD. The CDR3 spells CATSGHRAKETQYF. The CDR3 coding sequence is TGTGCCACCAGTGGACACAGGGCAAAGGAGACCCAGTACTTC.

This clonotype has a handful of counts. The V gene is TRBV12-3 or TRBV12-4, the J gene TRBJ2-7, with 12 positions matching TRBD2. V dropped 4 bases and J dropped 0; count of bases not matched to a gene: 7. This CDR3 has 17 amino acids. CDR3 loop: CASSSLAGGVISYEQYF. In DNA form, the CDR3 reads TGTGCCAGCAGTTCCCTAGCGGGAGGGGTAATCTCCTACGAGCAGTACTTC.

The CDR3 spells CSARDSGAINEQYF. DNA for the CDR3: TGCAGTGCTAGAGATTCCGGGGCGATTAACGAGCAGTACTTC. J is TRBJ2-7 and V is TRBV20-1; TRBD1 or TRBD2 may be the D gene (5 bases each). CDR1 is DFQATT, CDR2 SNEGSKA, per germline (reference sequence). The CDR3 is 14 residues long. Trimming took off 0 bases at V and 5 bases at J, with 14 bases between the two ends.

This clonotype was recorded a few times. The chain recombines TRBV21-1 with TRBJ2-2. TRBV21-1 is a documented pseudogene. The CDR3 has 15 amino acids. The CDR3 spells CASSNLEDRPGELFF. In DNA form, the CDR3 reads TGTGCCAGCAGCAACCTTGAAGACCGCCCCGGGGAGCTGTTTTTT.

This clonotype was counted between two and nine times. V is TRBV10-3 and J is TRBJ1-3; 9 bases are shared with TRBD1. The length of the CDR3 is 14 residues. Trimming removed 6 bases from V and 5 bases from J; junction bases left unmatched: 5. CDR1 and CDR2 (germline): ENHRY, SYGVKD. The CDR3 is CAIRRDRERNTIYF. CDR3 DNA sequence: TGTGCCATCAGGCGGGACAGGGAGCGAAACACCATATATTTT.

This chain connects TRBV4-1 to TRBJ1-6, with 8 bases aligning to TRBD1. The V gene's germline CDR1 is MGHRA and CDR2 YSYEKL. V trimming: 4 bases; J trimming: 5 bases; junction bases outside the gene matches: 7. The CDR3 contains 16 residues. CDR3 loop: CASSPHTGGNNSPLHF. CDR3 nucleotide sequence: TGCGCCAGCAGCCCGCACACAGGGGGAAATAATTCACCCCTCCACTTT.

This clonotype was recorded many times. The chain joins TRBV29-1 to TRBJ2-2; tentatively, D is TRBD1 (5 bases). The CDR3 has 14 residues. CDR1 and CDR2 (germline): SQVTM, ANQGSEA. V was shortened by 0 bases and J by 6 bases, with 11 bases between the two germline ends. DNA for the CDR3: TGCAGCGTTGAAGAGTCGACAGTTGCCGGGGAGCTGTTTTTT. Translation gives CSVEESTVAGELFF.

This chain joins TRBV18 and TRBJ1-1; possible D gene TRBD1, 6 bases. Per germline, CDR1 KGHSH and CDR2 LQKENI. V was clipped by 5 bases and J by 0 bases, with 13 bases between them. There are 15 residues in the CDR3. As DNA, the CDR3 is TGTGCCAGCTCAGGGGGGGGACACCTGAACACTGAAGCTTTCTTT. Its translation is CASSGGGHLNTEAFF.

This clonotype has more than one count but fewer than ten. The CDR3 sequence: CASSQEVAGRAYEQYF. CDR3 bases: TGTGCCAGCAGCCAAGAGGTGGCAGGGAGAGCCTACGAGCAGTACTTC. The chain recombines TRBV4-2 with TRBJ2-7; perhaps D is TRBD1 or TRBD2 (5 bases each). Germline V gene sequence: CDR1 LGHNA, CDR2 YNFKEQ. Trimming took 0 bases from V and 2 from J, leaving 14 bases between them. This CDR3 is built from 16 residues.

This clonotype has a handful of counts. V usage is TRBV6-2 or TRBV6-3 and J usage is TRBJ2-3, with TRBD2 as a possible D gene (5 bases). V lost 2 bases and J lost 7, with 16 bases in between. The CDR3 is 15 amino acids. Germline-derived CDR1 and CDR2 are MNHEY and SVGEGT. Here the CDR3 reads CASSYRVRTSNTQYF. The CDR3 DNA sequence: TGTGCCAGCAGTTACAGGGTCCGGACTTCCAATACGCAGTATTTT.

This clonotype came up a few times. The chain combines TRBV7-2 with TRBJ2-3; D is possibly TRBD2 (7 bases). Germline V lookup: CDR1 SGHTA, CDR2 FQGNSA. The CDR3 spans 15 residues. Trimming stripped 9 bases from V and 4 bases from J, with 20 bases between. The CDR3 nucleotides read TGTGCCAGTACAACACGGGGGGCAGGGGCAGATACGCAGTATTTT. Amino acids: CASTTRGAGADTQYF.

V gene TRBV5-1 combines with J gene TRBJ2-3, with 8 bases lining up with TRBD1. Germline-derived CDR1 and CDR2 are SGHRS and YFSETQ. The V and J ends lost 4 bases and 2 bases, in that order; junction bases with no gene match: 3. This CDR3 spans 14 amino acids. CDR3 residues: CASSPGGYTDTQYF. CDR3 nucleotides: TGCGCCAGCAGCCCAGGGGGCTACACAGATACGCAGTATTTT.

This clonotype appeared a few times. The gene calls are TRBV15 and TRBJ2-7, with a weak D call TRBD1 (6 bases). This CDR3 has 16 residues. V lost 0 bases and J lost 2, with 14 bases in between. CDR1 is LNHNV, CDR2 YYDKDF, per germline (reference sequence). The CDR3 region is CATSRDTDRIAYEQYF. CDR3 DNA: TGTGCCACCAGCAGAGATACGGACAGAATAGCCTACGAGCAGTACTTC. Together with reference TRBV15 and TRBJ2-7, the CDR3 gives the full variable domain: DAMVIQNPRYQVTQFGKPVTLSCSQTLNHNVMYWYQQKSSQAPKLLFHYYDKDFNNEADTPDNFQSRRPNTSFCFLDIRSPGLGDTAMYLCATSRDTDRIAYEQYFGPGTRLTVT.

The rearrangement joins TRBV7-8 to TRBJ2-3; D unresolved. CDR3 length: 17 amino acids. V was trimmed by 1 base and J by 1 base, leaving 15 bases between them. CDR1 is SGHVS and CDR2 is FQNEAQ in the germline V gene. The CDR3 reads CASSLVGSRVGTDTQYF. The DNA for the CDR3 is TGTGCCAGCAGCTTAGTGGGGTCCCGGGTGGGCACAGATACGCAGTATTTT.

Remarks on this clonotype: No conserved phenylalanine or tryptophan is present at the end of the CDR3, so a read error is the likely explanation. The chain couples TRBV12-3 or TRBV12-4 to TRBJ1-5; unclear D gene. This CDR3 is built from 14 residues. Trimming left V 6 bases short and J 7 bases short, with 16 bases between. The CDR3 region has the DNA TGTGCCAGCAGCCCCCGGAGGTCCGGACAGCCCCAGCATCTT. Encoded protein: CASSPRRSGQPQHL.

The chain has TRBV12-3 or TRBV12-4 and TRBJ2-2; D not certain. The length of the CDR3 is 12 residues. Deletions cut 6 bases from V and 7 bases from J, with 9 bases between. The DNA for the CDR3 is TGTGCCAGCAGCCGGGCAAACGGGGAGCTGTTTTTT. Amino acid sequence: CASSRANGELFF.

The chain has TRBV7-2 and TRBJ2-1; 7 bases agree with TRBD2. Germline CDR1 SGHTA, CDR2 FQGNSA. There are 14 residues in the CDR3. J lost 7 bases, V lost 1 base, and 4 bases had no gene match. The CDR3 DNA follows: TGTGCCAGCAGCTTAGGGCGGGAGTGGAATGAGCAGTTCTTC. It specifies CASSLGREWNEQFF.

The CDR3 bases are TGTGCCAGCAGTCTTCAATTCAACACCGGGGAGCTGTTTTTT. It is translated as CASSLQFNTGELFF. V and J are TRBV27 and TRBJ2-2, with D unclear. The CDR3 length is 14 residues. Trimming removed 5 bases from V and 2 bases from J, with 9 bases in between. Looked up from germline, CDR1 is MNHEY and CDR2 is SMNVEV (reference sequence).

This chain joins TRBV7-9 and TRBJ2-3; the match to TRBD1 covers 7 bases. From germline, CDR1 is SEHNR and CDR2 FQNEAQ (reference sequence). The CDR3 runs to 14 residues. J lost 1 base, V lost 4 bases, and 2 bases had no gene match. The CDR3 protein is CASSWDSRTDTQYF. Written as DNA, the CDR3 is TGTGCCAGCAGCTGGGACAGTCGCACAGATACGCAGTATTTT. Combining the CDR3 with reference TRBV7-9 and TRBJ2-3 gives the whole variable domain DTGVSQNPRHKITKRGQNVTFRCDPISEHNRLYWYRQTLGQGPEFLTYFQNEAQLEKSRLLSDRFSAERPKGSFSTLEIQRTEQGDSAMYLCASSWDSRTDTQYFGPGTRLTVL.

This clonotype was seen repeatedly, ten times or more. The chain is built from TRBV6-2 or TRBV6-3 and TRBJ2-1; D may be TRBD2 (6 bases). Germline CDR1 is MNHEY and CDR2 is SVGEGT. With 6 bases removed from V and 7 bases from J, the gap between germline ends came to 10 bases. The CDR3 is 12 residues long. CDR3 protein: CASSQTSNEQFF. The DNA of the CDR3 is TGTGCCAGCAGCCAGACTAGTAATGAGCAGTTCTTC.

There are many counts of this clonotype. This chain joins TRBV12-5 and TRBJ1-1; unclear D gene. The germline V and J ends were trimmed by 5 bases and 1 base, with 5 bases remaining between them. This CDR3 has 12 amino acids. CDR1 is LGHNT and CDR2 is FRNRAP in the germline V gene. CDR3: CASGTGNTEAFF. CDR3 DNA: TGTGCTAGTGGTACCGGGAACACTGAAGCTTTCTTT.

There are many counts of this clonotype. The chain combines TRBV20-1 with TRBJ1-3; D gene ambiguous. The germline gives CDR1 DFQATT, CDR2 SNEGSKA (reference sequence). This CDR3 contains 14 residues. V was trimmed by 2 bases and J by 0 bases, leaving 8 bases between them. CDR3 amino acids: CSARSPDSGNTIYF. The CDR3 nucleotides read TGCAGTGCTAGATCCCCGGACTCTGGAAACACCATATATTTT.

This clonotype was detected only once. CDR3 nucleotides: TGTGCCAGCAGCCAAGGAGACCAAACTGAAGCTTTCTTT. It specifies CASSQGDQTEAFF. The chain couples TRBV3-1 to TRBJ1-1, with D unclear. V was cut by 1 base and J by 5 bases, with 8 bases left in between. CDR1 and CDR2 from the germline V gene are LGHDT and YNNKEL (reference sequence). The CDR3 length is 13 residues.

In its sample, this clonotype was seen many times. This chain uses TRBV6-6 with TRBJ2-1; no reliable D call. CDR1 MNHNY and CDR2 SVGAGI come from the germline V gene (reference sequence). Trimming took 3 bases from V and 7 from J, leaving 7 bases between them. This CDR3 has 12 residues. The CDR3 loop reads CASSYRVNEQFF. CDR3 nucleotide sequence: TGTGCCAGCAGTTATAGGGTTAATGAGCAGTTCTTC.

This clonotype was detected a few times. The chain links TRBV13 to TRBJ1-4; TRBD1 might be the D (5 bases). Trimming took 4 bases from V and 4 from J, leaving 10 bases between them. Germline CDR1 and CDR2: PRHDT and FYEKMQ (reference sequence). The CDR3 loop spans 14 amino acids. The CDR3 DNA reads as TGTGCCAGCAGCTGGGGACGGAGTAATGAAAAACTGTTTTTT. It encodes CASSWGRSNEKLFF.